This TCR beta chain was recorded in a study of cytomegalovirus exposure and HLA in healthy donors. PCR was performed using 60 Vbeta and 13 Jbeta primers. Profiling relied on immunoSEQ multiplex PCR, and the TCRdb table lists in-frame clones only, not all of them. The profile shows about 130,000 clones, approximately 61% of them singletons. Comment on this clone: Its antigen is not known.

Whole-study results and caveats: In vitro, three CMV-associated chains proved specific for CMV antigens. More clonal expansion characterized HLA-associated TCR beta chains than equally common others in a later analysis.

This CDR3 is 15 amino acids long. Looked up from germline, CDR1 is KGHSH and CDR2 is LQKENI. J lost 7 bases, V lost 8 bases, and 13 bases had no gene match. Sequences were obtained from PBMCs. V and J are TRBV18 and TRBJ1-5; 8 bases map to TRBD1. The clonotype originates from a human donor in good health. This CDR3 reads CASRPRTGSDQPQHF. The CDR3 coding sequence is TGTGCCAGCCGACCCCGGACAGGGTCGGACCAGCCCCAGCATTTT. The complete variable domain, with remaining parts taken from reference TRBV18 and TRBJ1-5, reads NAGVMQNPRHLVRRRGQEARLRCSPMKGHSHVYWYRQLPEEGLKFMVYLQKENIIDESGMPKERFSAEFPKEGPSILRIQQVVRGDSAAYFCASRPRTGSDQPQHFGDGTRLSIL.